This T cell receptor (beta chain) appears in the sequencing data of a study of blood T cell repertoires in COVID-19. Across the study: Acute and convalescent COVID-19 samples came from the United States, Italy and Spain. PBMCs, B-cell-depleted T cells, or T cells provided the cDNA or gDNA that made up the material.

This clone came up many times. The CDR3 sequence is 16 residues long. Germline V lookup: CDR1 SEHNR, CDR2 FQNEAQ (reference sequence). After removal of 5 bases from V and 5 bases from J, the junction contained 13 bases not matched to a gene. Original data processing: Reference gene primer amplification gave nucleated cell count estimates. The method was immunoSEQ multiplex PCR; TCRdb's version includes in-frame clones alone and lacks a portion of them. D and trimming come from the DNA, and the V and J calls and clone size come from that table. The sample holds around 120,000 clones, around three quarters seen once.

This sequence was found in a woman between 65 and 79 years old with acute or convalescent COVID-19. The chain links TRBV7-9 to TRBJ1-2; 8 bases agree with TRBD1. Sequencing was performed on peripheral blood. The CDR3 loop reads CASSPLTGAYEYGYTF. DNA for the CDR3: TGTGCCAGCAGCCCGCTGACAGGGGCATATGAGTATGGCTACACCTTC. The full variable domain, rest sourced from reference TRBV7-9 and TRBJ1-2, is DTGVSQNPRHKITKRGQNVTFRCDPISEHNRLYWYRQTLGQGPEFLTYFQNEAQLEKSRLLSDRFSAERPKGSFSTLEIQRTEQGDSAMYLCASSPLTGAYEYGYTFGSGTRLTVV.